The present T cell receptor (beta chain) was sequenced within a study of regulatory T cells in long-lasting Graves disease. Study-wide context: Antithyroid drug exposure in newly diagnosed Graves' patients had lasted under 3 months.

General observations from the study: Repertoires from persistent disease leaned toward TRBV28, TRBJ1-2 and TRBJ2-5.

Combining iRepertoire HTBI primers with Arm-PCR of CDR3 regions, the authors built TCR beta libraries. TCRdb re-called the multiplex PCR reads through MiXCR, storing one row per CDR3 protein. The sample has around 250,000 distinct CDR3 sequences, 15% to 20% seen once. This clonotype has at least ten counts. The antigen is undetermined. The time point here: newly diagnosed GD, antithyroid drugs for less than 3 months. RNA isolated from PBMCs was used to make the TCR library. V shed 9 bases and J shed 7 bases, with 16 bases lying between them. Germline V lookup: CDR1 LNHNV, CDR2 YYDKDF (reference sequence). The CDR3 is 14 residues long. The same data also contributed to another study, on T cells in Graves' hyperthyroidism and ophthalmopathy. Per that paper: If no ophthalmopathy progression occurred within 18 months, Graves' hyperthyroidism was stable. Blood shared most expanded thyroid clonotypes above 0.001.

This specimen was peripheral blood mononuclear cells (PBMCs), taken at new diagnosis, from a patient treated with antithyroid drugs. The chain employs TRBV15 and TRBJ1-6, with D uncertain. This receptor was obtained from a woman aged 25 to 39 with Graves disease. CDR3 sequence (DNA): TGTGCCACTTCTGGTCCCGAATGGAATTCACCCCTCCACTTT. Protein: CATSGPEWNSPLHF.